This T cell receptor beta chain stems from a study of blood T cell repertoires in COVID-19 (dated by TCRdb to 2020 to 2022). With regard to the full study: Collaborator samples came from the United States, Italy and Spain and covered acute and convalescent phases of COVID-19. Nearly every sample came with metadata listing a de-identified subject ID, COVID-19 status, age in years and sex. The samples were drawn from the first 160 participants of the ongoing ImmuneRACE study and from 1,200 or so subjects provided by 6 global collaborators. Where available, HLA class I and class II types were obtained from metadata supplied by the sample provider rather than from assay-based typing. The repertoires were made available in a free public database intended to serve as a resource for research on the immune response to SARS-CoV-2. The prospective study material was composed of cDNA or gDNA derived from T cells, B-cell-depleted T cells, or PBMCs. The dataset comprised deeply sampled blood TCRbeta repertoires from subjects exposed to, actively infected with, or recovered from COVID-19. Findings and caveats that apply to the study as a whole: The quantity of clinical and demographic metadata differed by source and by participant and was supplied without curation.

TCRbeta CDR3 regions were amplified from genomic DNA by means of the immunoSEQ Assay, a bias-controlled multiplex PCR. The source study handled its data this way. The number of nucleated cells in each sample was estimated from the amplification of reference gene primers within the assay. To quantify the absolute abundance of each unique TCRbeta CDR3 rearrangement, sequence reads were collapsed and filtered. For each sample, productive Simpson clonality was calculated as the square root of Simpson's diversity index across productive rearrangements. TCRdb mirrors the immuneACCESS table, restricted to in-frame sequences. Some clones are absent from its copies; in checked studies, under half trace to an unresolved V gene, and the reason for the others is unknown. V, J and clone size are those of that table, while D and trimming were read from the DNA. The sample table lists about 210,000 clones, less than 90% of them with a count of one. The ten largest clones add up to 1.5% to 2% of the sample.

This clone has only a few counts. What antigen it recognizes has not been identified. Base quality data are lacking; no much larger clone is found one base away. The V end loses 5 bases and the J end loses 0 bases, and a stretch of 11 bases separates them. CDR1 and CDR2 were assigned from the germline V gene (reference sequence) as SEHNR and FQNEAQ. Inclusive of the bounding cysteine and phenylalanine, the CDR3 is 14 residues long. The sequence is cut down to CDR3 DNA, 42 bases in frame from base 1. The collaborating institutions used their own protocols to collect whole blood in K2EDTA tubes. For TCRbeta analysis, collaborators shipped samples as frozen whole blood, isolated PBMCs, or DNA extracted from either of those sample types.

Source material: peripheral blood. The receptor comes from a man aged 65-85 years with acute or convalescent COVID-19. The sequence links TRBV7-9 to TRBJ2-7; no D gene can be assigned with confidence. The CDR3 loop reads CASSTDIYSYEQYF. The sequenced DNA is TGTGCCAGCAGCACCGACATATACTCCTACGAGCAGTACTTC.